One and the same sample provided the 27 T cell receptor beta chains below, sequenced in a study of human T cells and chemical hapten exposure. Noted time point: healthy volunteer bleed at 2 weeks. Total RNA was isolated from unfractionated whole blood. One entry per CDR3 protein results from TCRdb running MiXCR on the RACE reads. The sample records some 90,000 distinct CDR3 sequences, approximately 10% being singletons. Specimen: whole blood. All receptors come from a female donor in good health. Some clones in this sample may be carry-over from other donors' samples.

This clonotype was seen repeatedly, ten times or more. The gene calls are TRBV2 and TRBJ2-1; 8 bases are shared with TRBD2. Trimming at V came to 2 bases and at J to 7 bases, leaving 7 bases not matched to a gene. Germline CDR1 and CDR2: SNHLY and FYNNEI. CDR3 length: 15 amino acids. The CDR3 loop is CASSETGGPRNEQFF. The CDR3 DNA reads TGTGCCAGCAGTGAAACGGGAGGGCCGCGAAATGAGCAGTTCTTC. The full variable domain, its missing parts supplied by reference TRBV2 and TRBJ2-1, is EPEVTQTPSHQVTQMGQEVILRCVPISNHLYFYWYRQILGQKVEFLVSFYNNEISEKSEIFDDQFSVERPDGSNFTLKIRSTKLEDSAMYFCASSETGGPRNEQFFGPGTRLTVL.

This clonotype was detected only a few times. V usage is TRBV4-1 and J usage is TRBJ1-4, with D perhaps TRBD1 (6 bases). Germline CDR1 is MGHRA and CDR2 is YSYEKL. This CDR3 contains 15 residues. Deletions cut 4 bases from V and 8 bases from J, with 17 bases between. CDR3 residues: CASSPLLGQGEKLFF. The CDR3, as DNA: TGCGCCAGCAGCCCGTTGTTAGGGCAGGGGGAAAAACTGTTTTTT.

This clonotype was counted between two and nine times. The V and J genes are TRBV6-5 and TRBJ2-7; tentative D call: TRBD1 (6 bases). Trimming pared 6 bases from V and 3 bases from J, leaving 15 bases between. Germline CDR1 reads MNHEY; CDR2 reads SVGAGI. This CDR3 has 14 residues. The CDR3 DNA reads TGTGCCAGCAGACCGGGACACGGGATCTACGAGCAGTACTTC. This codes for CASRPGHGIYEQYF.

This CDR3 is CASSPRLMSERTNTGELFF. DNA for the CDR3: TGTGCCAGCAGCCCGCGCTTGATGAGCGAGAGGACGAACACCGGGGAGCTGTTTTTT. The rearrangement uses TRBV7-7 and TRBJ2-2; no clear D. This CDR3 has 19 amino acids. Germline V gives CDR1 SSHAT, CDR2 FNYEAQ (reference sequence). Deletions cut 5 bases from V and 0 bases from J, with 22 bases between.

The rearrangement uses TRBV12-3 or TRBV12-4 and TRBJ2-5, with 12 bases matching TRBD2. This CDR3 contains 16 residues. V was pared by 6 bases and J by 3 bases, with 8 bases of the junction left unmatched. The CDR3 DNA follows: TGTGCCAGCAGAAGCCTAGCGGGAGGGCCTGAAGAGACCCAGTACTTC. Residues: CASRSLAGGPEETQYF.

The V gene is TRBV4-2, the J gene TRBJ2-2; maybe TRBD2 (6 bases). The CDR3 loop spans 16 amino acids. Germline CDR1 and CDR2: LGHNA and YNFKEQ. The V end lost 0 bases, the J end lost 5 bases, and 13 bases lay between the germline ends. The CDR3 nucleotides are TGTGCCAGCAGCCAAGACGGTTCGCGGGATACCGGGGAGCTGTTTTTT. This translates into CASSQDGSRDTGELFF.

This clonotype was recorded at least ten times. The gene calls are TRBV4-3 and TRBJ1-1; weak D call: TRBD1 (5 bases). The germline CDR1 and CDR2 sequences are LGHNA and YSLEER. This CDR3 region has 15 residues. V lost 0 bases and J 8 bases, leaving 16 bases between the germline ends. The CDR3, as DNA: TGCGCCAGCAGCCAAGATATACGGGGGAGTGGGGAAGCTTTCTTT. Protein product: CASSQDIRGSGEAFF.

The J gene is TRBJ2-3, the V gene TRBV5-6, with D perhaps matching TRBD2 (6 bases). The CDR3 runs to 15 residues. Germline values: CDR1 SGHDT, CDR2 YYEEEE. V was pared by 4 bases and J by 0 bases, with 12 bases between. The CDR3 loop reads CASSTPDYSTDTQYF. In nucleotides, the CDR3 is TGTGCCAGCAGCACGCCGGACTACAGCACAGATACGCAGTATTTT.

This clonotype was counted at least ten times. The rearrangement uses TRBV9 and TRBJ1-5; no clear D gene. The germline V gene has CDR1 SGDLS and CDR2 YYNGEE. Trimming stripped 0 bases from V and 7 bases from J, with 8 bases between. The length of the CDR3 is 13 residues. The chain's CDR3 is CASSVGSGQPQHF. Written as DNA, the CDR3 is TGTGCCAGCAGCGTAGGCTCCGGGCAGCCCCAGCATTTT.

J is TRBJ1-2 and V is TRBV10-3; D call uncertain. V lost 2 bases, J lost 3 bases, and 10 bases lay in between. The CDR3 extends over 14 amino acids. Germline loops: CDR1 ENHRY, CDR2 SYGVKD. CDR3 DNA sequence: TGTGCCATCAGTGAGAGGGAGATGGACTATGGCTACACCTTC. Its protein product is CAISEREMDYGYTF.

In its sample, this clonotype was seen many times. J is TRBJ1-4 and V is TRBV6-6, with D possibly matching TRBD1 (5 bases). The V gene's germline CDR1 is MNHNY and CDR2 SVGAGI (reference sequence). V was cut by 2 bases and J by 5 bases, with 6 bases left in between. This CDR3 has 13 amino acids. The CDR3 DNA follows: TGTGCCAGCAGTTACCGGGACAATGAAAAACTGTTTTTT. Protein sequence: CASSYRDNEKLFF.

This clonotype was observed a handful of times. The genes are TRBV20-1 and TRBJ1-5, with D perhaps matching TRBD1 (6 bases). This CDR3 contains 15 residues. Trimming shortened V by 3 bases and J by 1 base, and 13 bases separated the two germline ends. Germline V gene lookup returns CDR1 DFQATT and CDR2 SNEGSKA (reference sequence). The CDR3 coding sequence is TGCAGTGCTAGGCCGGGGGCTGTAAGCAATCAGCCCCAGCATTTT. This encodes CSARPGAVSNQPQHF.

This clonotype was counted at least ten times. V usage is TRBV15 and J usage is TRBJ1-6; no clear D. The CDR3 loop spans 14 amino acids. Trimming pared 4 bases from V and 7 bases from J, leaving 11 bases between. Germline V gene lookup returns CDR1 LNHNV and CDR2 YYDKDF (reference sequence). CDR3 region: CATSKTVENSPLHF. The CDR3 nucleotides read TGTGCCACCAGCAAAACAGTCGAGAATTCACCCCTCCACTTT.

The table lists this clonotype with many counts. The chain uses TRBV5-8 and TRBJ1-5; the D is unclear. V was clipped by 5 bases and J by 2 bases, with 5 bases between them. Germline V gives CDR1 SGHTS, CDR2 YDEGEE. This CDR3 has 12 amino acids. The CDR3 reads CASRFGNQPQHF. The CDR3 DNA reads TGTGCCAGCAGGTTTGGCAATCAGCCCCAGCATTTT.

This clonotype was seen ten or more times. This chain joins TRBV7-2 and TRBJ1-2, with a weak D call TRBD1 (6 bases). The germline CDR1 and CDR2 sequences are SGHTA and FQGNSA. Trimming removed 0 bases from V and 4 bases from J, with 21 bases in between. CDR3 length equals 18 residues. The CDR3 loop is CASSLAGRRQGRPYGYTF. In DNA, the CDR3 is TGTGCCAGCAGCTTAGCAGGCCGTCGCCAGGGGCGCCCCTATGGCTACACCTTC.

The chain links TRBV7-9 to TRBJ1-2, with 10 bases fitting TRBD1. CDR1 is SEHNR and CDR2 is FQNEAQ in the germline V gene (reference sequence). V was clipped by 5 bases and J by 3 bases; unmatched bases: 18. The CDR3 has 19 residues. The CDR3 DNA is TGTGCCAGCAGCCCAATGACTCATACCGGGACAGGGGAATACTATGGCTACACCTTC. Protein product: CASSPMTHTGTGEYYGYTF.

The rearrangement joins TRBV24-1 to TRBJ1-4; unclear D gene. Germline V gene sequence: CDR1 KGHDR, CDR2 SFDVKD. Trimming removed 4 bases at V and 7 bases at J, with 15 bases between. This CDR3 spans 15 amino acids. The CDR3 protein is CATSEYDDMGEKLFF. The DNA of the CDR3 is TGTGCCACCAGTGAGTATGACGACATGGGTGAAAAACTGTTTTTT.

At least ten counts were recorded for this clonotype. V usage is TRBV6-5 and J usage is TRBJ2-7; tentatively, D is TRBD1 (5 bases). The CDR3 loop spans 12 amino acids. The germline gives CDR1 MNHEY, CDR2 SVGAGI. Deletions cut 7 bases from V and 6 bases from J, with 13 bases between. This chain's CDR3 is CASTQGLCEQYF. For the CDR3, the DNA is TGTGCCAGCACTCAGGGCCTCTGCGAGCAGTACTTC.

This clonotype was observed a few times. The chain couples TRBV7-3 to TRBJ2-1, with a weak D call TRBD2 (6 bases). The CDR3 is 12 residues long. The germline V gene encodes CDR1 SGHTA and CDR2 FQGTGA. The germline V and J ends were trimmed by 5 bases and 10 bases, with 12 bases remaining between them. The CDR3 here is CASSISAGEQFF. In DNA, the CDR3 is TGTGCCAGCAGCATAAGCGCGGGGGAGCAGTTCTTC.

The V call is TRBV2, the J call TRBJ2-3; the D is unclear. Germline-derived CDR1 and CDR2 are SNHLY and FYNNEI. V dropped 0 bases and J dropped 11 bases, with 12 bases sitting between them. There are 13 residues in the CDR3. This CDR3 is CASSEAVARVQYF. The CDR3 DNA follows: TGTGCCAGCAGTGAAGCGGTTGCACGCGTGCAGTATTTT.

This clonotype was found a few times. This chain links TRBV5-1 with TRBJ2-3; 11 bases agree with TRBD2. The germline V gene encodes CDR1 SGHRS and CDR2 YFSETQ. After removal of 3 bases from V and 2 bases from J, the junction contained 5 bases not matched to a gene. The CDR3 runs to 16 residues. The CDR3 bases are TGCGCCAGCAGCTGGGGGACTAGCGGTATCACAGATACGCAGTATTTT. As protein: CASSWGTSGITDTQYF.

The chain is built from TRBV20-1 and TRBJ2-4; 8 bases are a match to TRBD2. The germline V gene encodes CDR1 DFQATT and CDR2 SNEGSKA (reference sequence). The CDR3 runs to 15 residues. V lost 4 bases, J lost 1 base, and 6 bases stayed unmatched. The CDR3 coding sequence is TGCAGTGCTACTAGCGCGGGAGGTGCCAAAAACATTCAGTACTTC. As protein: CSATSAGGAKNIQYF.

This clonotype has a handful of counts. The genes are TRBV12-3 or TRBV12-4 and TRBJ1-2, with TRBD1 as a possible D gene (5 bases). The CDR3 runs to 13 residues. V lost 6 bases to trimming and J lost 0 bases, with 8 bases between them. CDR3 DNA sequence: TGTGCCAGCAGGCCGACAGCTAACTATGGCTACACCTTC. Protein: CASRPTANYGYTF.

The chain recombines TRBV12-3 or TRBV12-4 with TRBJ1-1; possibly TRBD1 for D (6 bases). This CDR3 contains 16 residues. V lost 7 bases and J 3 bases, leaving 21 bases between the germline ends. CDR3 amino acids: CASTGAQGKGDTEAFF. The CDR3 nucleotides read TGTGCCAGCACGGGCGCACAGGGTAAGGGGGACACTGAAGCTTTCTTT.

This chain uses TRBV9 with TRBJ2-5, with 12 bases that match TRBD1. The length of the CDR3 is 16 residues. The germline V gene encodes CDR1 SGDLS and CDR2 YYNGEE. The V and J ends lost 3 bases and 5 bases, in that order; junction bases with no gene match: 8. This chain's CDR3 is CASSAGDRGQWETQYF. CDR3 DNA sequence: TGTGCCAGCAGCGCGGGGGACAGGGGGCAGTGGGAGACCCAGTACTTC.

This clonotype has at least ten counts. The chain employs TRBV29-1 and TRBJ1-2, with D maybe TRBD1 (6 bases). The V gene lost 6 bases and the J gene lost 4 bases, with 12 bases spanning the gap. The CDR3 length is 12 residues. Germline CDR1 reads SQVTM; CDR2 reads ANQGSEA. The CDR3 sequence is CSVVTGSYGYTF. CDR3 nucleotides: TGCAGCGTAGTAACAGGGTCCTATGGCTACACCTTC.

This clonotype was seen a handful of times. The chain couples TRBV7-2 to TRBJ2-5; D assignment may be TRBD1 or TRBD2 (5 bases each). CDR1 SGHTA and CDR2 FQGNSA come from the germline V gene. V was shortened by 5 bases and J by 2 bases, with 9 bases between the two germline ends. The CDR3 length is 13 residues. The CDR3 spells CASSGGIQETQYF. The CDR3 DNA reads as TGTGCCAGCAGCGGGGGTATACAAGAGACCCAGTACTTC.